In its sample, the clone carrying this T cell receptor beta chain was seen many times. The antigen remains unidentified. These data are taken from a study of breast tumors, draining lymph nodes, adjacent tissues. The CDR3 covers 18 residues. Germline CDR1 SGHAT, CDR2 FQNNGV. Unmatched junction bases numbered 11, after V lost 0 bases and J lost 8 bases. General study results and limits: Tumor repertoires ranked between lymph nodes and nontumor tissue in diversity, with V and J gene preferences. Most tumor T cells seemingly derive from lymph node, then expand in tumor. Luminal-like breast cancer showed significantly higher tumor–nontumor repertoire similarity than basal-like. Data only fit, rather than demonstrated, lymph node origin of most tumor T cells.

TCRdb recomputed calls from the multiplex PCR reads with MiXCR, one row per CDR3 protein. The data show about 14,000 distinct CDR3 sequences, with around 57% seen just once and under 55% held by the top ten. The source of this sequence is a female donor with breast cancer. Some clones in this sample may be carry-over from other donors' samples. Sequencing was performed on tumor-adjacent breast tissue. The gene calls are TRBV11-2 and TRBJ2-3; 13 bases fit TRBD2. CDR3 sequence: CASSLDRGLAGTQSTQYF. CDR3 coding DNA: TGTGCCAGCAGCTTAGATCGGGGACTAGCGGGGACGCAATCTACGCAGTATTTT.